Presented here are 24 T cell receptor beta chains from one specimen sequenced in a study of blood T cell repertoires in COVID-19 (dated by TCRdb to 2019 to 2021). Libraries were constructed by the immunoSEQ multiplex PCR assay. The immuneACCESS repertoire file appears here via TCRdb, limited to in-frame rearrangements. These files lack a portion of the clones; in checked studies, under half of the deficit traces to unresolved V genes, and the cause of the others is not known. The sample contains about half a million clones, 70% to 90% of them found a single time. Of the sample, approximately 3% falls within the top ten clones. The specimen was peripheral blood. The origin of the receptors is a human donor in a cohort sampled during active COVID-19.

The V and J genes are TRBV18 and TRBJ2-7, with 7 bases identical to TRBD1. Germline assignment: CDR1 KGHSH and CDR2 LQKENI. V lost 2 bases to trimming and J lost 3 bases; unmatched junction nucleotides: 10. The CDR3 has 16 residues. In nucleotides, the CDR3 is TGTGCCAGCTCACCAACCGGGACAGTTTCTGACTACGAGCAGTACTTC. Translating it yields CASSPTGTVSDYEQYF.

In this sample, this clone turned up once. V gene TRBV5-4 combines with J gene TRBJ2-3, with TRBD2 matching 8 bases. The CDR3 has 16 amino acids. Germline-derived CDR1 and CDR2 are SGHNT and YYREEE (reference sequence). The trim removed 1 base at V and 3 bases at J, leaving 7 bases unmatched. CDR3 residues: CASSLYTGGPTDTQYF. The CDR3 nucleotides are TGTGCCAGCAGCTTGTATACGGGAGGGCCAACAGATACGCAGTATTTT.

The chain couples TRBV10-3 to TRBJ2-7; D is unclear. CDR1 and CDR2 (germline): ENHRY, SYGVKD. CDR3 length: 14 amino acids. Trimming removed 4 bases from V and 2 bases from J, with 12 bases in between. The CDR3: CAISVTAVPYEQYF. In nucleotides, the CDR3 is TGTGCCATCAGTGTTACTGCCGTCCCCTACGAGCAGTACTTC.

The rearrangement uses TRBV29-1 and TRBJ1-2, with no clear D. The CDR3 length is 13 residues. CDR1 SQVTM and CDR2 ANQGSEA come from the germline V gene. The V gene lost 4 bases and the J gene lost 5 bases, with 14 bases spanning the gap. CDR3: CSVVLADFYGYTF. The CDR3 DNA sequence: TGCAGCGTTGTGTTGGCAGACTTTTATGGCTACACCTTC.

On this clone itself: This same CDR3 is encoded by further DNA sequences in the sample. The chain uses TRBV9 and TRBJ2-2; 8 nucleotides align to TRBD1. This CDR3 comprises 15 residues. Germline V gives CDR1 SGDLS, CDR2 YYNGEE. V shed 2 bases and J 3 bases; nucleotides not matched to a gene: 3. CDR3 region: CASSVGQGDTGELFF. The CDR3 nucleotides read TGTGCCAGCAGCGTTGGACAGGGAGACACCGGGGAGCTGTTTTTT.

The chain links TRBV18 to TRBJ1-1, with a tentative D call TRBD1 (5 bases). The CDR3 length is 16 residues. Looked up from germline, CDR1 is KGHSH and CDR2 is LQKENI. The V and J ends lost 2 bases and 5 bases respectively, with 18 bases between them. CDR3 coding DNA: TGTGCCAGCTCACCAAATGCTCAGGGTGCGAGGACTGAAGCTTTCTTT. Its translation: CASSPNAQGARTEAFF. Drawing the rest from reference TRBV18 and TRBJ1-1, the complete variable domain is NAGVMQNPRHLVRRRGQEARLRCSPMKGHSHVYWYRQLPEEGLKFMVYLQKENIIDESGMPKERFSAEFPKEGPSILRIQQVVRGDSAAYFCASSPNAQGARTEAFFGQGTRLTVV.

V and J are TRBV5-1 and TRBJ1-2; D is perhaps TRBD1 (6 bases). The germline V gene encodes CDR1 SGHRS and CDR2 YFSETQ. CDR3 length equals 14 residues. Trimming shortened V by 4 bases and J by 8 bases, and 18 bases separated the two germline ends. The chain's CDR3 is CASSHTAGDWGYTF. DNA for the CDR3: TGCGCCAGCAGCCATACGGCAGGGGATTGGGGCTACACCTTC.

The chain recombines TRBV6-6 with TRBJ1-2; 8 bases align to TRBD1. The CDR3 has 18 residues. CDR1 is MNHNY, CDR2 SVGAGI, per germline (reference sequence). V shed 5 bases, J shed 2 bases, and the junction held 16 bases outside the gene matches. Here the CDR3 DNA reads TGTGCCAGCAGTCGGGTGTCAGAGTCAGGACAGGGAAACTATGGCTACACCTTC. Residues: CASSRVSESGQGNYGYTF.

This clone has just one count. The chain has TRBV7-2 and TRBJ2-7; 10 bases match TRBD2. In germline, CDR1 is SGHTA, CDR2 FQGNSA. The CDR3 covers 15 residues. V gave up 5 bases and J gave up 2 bases; unmatched junction bases: 6. CDR3 DNA sequence: TGTGCCAGCAGCGCCTCTAGCGGGAGTGCCTACGAGCAGTACTTC. Amino acids: CASSASSGSAYEQYF.

Comment on this clone: The same CDR3 can be traced to other DNA sequences in this sample. The chain has TRBV18 and TRBJ2-2, with D possibly being TRBD2 (5 bases). The germline CDR1 and CDR2 sequences are KGHSH and LQKENI. Deletions cut 1 base from V and 3 bases from J, with 6 bases between. This CDR3 spans 14 amino acids. CDR3 nucleotide sequence: TGTGCCAGCTCACCACTCGGGGACACCGGGGAGCTGTTTTTT. Translation: CASSPLGDTGELFF.

Only a few counts were recorded for this clone. The rearrangement uses TRBV10-3 and TRBJ1-2; D is perhaps TRBD1 (5 bases). This CDR3 spans 13 amino acids. V shed 7 bases and J shed 0 bases, with 9 bases lying between them. The germline gives CDR1 ENHRY, CDR2 SYGVKD. CDR3 bases: TGTGCCATCAAAGACAGCACTAACTATGGCTACACCTTC. Protein: CAIKDSTNYGYTF.

This clone was seen once. The V gene is TRBV11-2, the J gene TRBJ2-7; the D gene is possibly TRBD2 (6 bases). Trimming pared 2 bases from V and 6 bases from J, leaving 17 bases between. The CDR3 sequence is 15 residues long. Per the germline V gene, CDR1 is SGHAT and CDR2 is FQNNGV. The DNA for the CDR3 is TGTGCCAGCAGCTTATCGACGGGAGCCCCTTCCGAGCAGTACTTC. Protein sequence: CASSLSTGAPSEQYF.

The chain is built from TRBV5-6 and TRBJ1-3; a possible D gene is TRBD1 (6 bases). Trimming took off 3 bases at V and 0 bases at J, with 19 bases between the two ends. This CDR3 is 18 amino acids long. Germline CDR1 reads SGHDT; CDR2 reads YYEEEE. The CDR3 loop is CASSYPTGTLRSGNTIYF. CDR3 nucleotides: TGTGCCAGCAGCTACCCGACAGGAACTTTGCGCTCTGGAAACACCATATATTTT. The full variable domain, rest sourced from reference TRBV5-6 and TRBJ1-3, is DAGVTQSPTHLIKTRGQQVTLRCSPKSGHDTVSWYQQALGQGPQFIFQYYEEEERQRGNFPDRFSGHQFPNYSSELNVNALLLGDSALYLCASSYPTGTLRSGNTIYFGEGSWLTVV.

CDR3 bases: TGTGCCAGCAGTTCCGGGACAGGGATCCTACAAAACACTGAAGCTTTCTTT. The encoded protein is CASSSGTGILQNTEAFF. The chain uses TRBV28 and TRBJ1-1; 9 nucleotides line up with TRBD1. Per germline, CDR1 MDHEN and CDR2 SYDVKM. This CDR3 has 17 residues. V lost 4 bases and J lost 2; bases outside the gene matches: 11.

The chain couples TRBV20-1 to TRBJ2-3; 7 bases are shared with TRBD1. J lost 1 base, V lost 3 bases, and 7 bases had no gene match. Germline CDR1 DFQATT, CDR2 SNEGSKA (reference sequence). The CDR3 runs to 15 residues. The CDR3 loop reads CSASVPGGGTDTQYF. CDR3 nucleotide sequence: TGCAGTGCTAGTGTTCCAGGGGGAGGCACAGATACGCAGTATTTT.

The chain combines TRBV30 with TRBJ2-3; TRBD1 matches 8 bases. The CDR3 covers 21 residues. The germline V gene encodes CDR1 GTSNPN and CDR2 SVGIG (reference sequence). Germline trimming cut 0 bases from V and 1 base from J; bases unmatched to any gene: 21. CDR3 protein: CAWSVHVGVRGRGVGTDTQYF. The CDR3 DNA sequence: TGTGCCTGGAGTGTACACGTCGGGGTCAGGGGGCGCGGGGTTGGCACAGATACGCAGTATTTT.

The chain couples TRBV19 to TRBJ1-2; 7 positions match TRBD1. Germline V CDR1 and CDR2: LNHDA, SQIVND (reference sequence). J gave up 0 bases and V 3 bases, and 4 bases lay outside the gene matches. The CDR3 sequence is 15 residues long. DNA of the CDR3: TGTGCCAGTAGTATCACAGGGGCTACTAACTATGGCTACACCTTC. It encodes CASSITGATNYGYTF.

This clone was detected a few times. This chain uses TRBV9 with TRBJ1-1, with no clear D. Germline values: CDR1 SGDLS, CDR2 YYNGEE. Deletions cut 1 base from V and 8 bases from J, with 15 bases between. The length of the CDR3 is 14 residues. The CDR3 sequence is CASSVSTENSEAFF. CDR3 nucleotide sequence: TGTGCCAGCAGCGTATCTACAGAGAACTCAGAAGCTTTCTTT.

Worth noting for this clone: This CDR3 is also generated by other DNA sequences in the sample. The chain carries TRBV11-3 and TRBJ2-5; D is unclear. This CDR3 region has 13 residues. Trimming cost V 1 base and J 5 bases, with 8 bases left between them. From germline, CDR1 is SGHNT and CDR2 YENEEA. The CDR3: CASSLAGSETQYF. Written as DNA, the CDR3 is TGTGCCAGCAGCTTAGCGGGTTCCGAGACCCAGTACTTC.

This chain connects TRBV7-6 to TRBJ2-5, with D perhaps TRBD2 (5 bases). The CDR3 consists of 14 residues. Deletions cut 4 bases from V and 5 bases from J, with 14 bases between. The germline CDR1 and CDR2 sequences are SGHVS and FNYEAQ. CDR3 sequence: CASSSGLRRETQYF. Written as DNA, the CDR3 is TGTGCCAGCAGCTCGGGCCTCCGGAGGGAGACCCAGTACTTC.

This sequence joins TRBV5-6 and TRBJ2-7, with D hard to call. Germline assignment: CDR1 SGHDT and CDR2 YYEEEE. CDR3 length: 15 amino acids. Trimming took 0 bases from V and 2 from J, leaving 12 bases between them. CDR3 residues: CASSLGSLGTYEQYF. CDR3 coding DNA: TGTGCCAGCAGCTTGGGGTCGCTGGGCACCTACGAGCAGTACTTC.

The chain carries TRBV5-4 and TRBJ2-2; D perhaps matches TRBD2 (5 bases). This CDR3 has 14 amino acids. Germline CDR1 and CDR2: SGHNT and YYREEE (reference sequence). V dropped 1 base and J dropped 7 bases, with 11 bases sitting between them. The CDR3 region is CASSLTRDSGELFF. DNA of the CDR3: TGTGCCAGCAGCTTGACTCGGGATAGCGGGGAGCTGTTTTTT.

The chain carries TRBV24-1 and TRBJ1-2; a possible D gene is TRBD1 (6 bases). CDR1 is KGHDR, CDR2 SFDVKD, per germline. Trimming stripped 6 bases from V and 6 bases from J, with 16 bases between. The CDR3 covers 14 residues. CDR3 protein: CATSSGQLIDGYTF. CDR3 nucleotide sequence: TGTGCCACCAGTTCCGGACAGTTAATTGATGGCTACACCTTC.

The V and J genes are TRBV27 and TRBJ1-1; D possibly corresponds to TRBD1 (5 bases). Germline values: CDR1 MNHEY, CDR2 SMNVEV (reference sequence). The CDR3 contains 15 residues. Trimming cost V 4 bases and J 2 bases, with 14 bases left between them. The CDR3 protein is CASSSWAGHNTEAFF. The DNA for the CDR3 is TGTGCCAGCAGTTCTTGGGCAGGGCATAACACTGAAGCTTTCTTT.